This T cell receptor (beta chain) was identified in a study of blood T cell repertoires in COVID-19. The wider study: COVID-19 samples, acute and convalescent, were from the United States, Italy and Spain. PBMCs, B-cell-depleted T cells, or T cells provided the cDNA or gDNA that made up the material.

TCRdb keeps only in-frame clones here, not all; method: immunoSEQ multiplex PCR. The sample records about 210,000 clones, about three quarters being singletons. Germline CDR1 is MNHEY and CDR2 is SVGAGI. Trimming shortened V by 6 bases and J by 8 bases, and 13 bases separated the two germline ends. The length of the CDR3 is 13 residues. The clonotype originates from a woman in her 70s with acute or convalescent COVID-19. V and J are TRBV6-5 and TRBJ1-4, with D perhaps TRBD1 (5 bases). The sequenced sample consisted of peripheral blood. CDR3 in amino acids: CASSRDSQEKLFF. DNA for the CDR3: TGTGCCAGCAGCCGGGACTCTCAAGAAAAACTGTTTTTT.